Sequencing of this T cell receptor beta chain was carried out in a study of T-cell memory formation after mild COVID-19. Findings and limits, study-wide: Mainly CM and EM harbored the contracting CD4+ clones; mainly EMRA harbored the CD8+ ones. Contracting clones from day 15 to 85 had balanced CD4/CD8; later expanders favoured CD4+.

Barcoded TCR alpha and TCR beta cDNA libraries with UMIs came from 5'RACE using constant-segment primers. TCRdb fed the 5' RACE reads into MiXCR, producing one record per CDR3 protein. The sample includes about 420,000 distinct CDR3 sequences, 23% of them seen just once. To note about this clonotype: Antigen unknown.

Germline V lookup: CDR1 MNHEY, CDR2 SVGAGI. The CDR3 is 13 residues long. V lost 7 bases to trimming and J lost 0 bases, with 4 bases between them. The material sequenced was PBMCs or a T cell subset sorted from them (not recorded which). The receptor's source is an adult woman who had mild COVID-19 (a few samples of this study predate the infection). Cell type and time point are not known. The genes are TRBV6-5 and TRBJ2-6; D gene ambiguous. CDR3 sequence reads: CASTYSGANVLTF. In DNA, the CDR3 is TGTGCCAGCACCTACTCTGGGGCCAACGTCCTGACTTTC.